This TCR beta chain came from a study of T cell responses to AZD1222 COVID-19 vaccine. The data were produced by immunoSEQ multiplex PCR, yet TCRdb's version contains in-frame clones alone and is incomplete. The table has about 140,000 clones, more than 85% seen once. Findings and caveats of the study: When two AZD1222 doses had been given, Spike-specific TCR breadth and depth rose. Clonal diversity may have been underestimated, and the donors were mostly white British, with more females than males.

Concerning this clone: Its antigen is as yet unknown.

V gave up 3 bases and J gave up 1 base; unmatched junction bases: 5. Germline V CDR1 and CDR2: MNHEY, SMNVEV (reference sequence). This CDR3 region has 15 residues. The chain couples TRBV27 to TRBJ1-1; TRBD1 matches 7 bases. This TCR was sampled from an adult who received the AZD1222 COVID-19 vaccine. Sequencing was performed on peripheral blood, taken 28 days after the second AZD1222 dose. CDR3 in amino acids: CASSLGTVPNTEAFF. CDR3 DNA sequence: TGTGCCAGCAGTTTGGGGACAGTTCCGAACACTGAAGCTTTCTTT.